This T cell receptor (beta chain) emerged from a study of CD8+CD57+ T cells in acquired aplastic anemia (dated by TCRdb to the late 2010s). Describing the broader study: DNA extracted from sorted CD4+ and CD8+ cells had a mean of about 3.2 ug, with a range of roughly 0.17 to 27.4 ug. A CD8+CD57+ expansion meant a frequency higher than the mean frequency seen in healthy subjects. Points the paper makes about the study in general: About 30 CD8+ CDR3 sequences were found to be shared between patients and controls, but these sequences appeared to be highly expressed in patients and within the immunodominant clones of the patients. No significant difference in CD8+ Simpson's diversity was found between patients and healthy controls (P=0.060).

Genomic DNA was used as template for profiling of TCR beta VDJ combinations and CDR3 sequences. TCR repertoire sequencing was run on an Illumina HiSeq 2000. As for how the authors treated the data: Repertoire assessment relied on Simpson's diversity index, CDR3 size and DJ length profiles, and TRBV/TRBJ rearrangement plots. The most abundant DNA sequence in the deep sequencing data was taken as the immunodominant clone. CDR3 amino acid sequences were checked for sharing between subjects and were compared against published repertoires and the VDJdb database. TCRdb passed the public sequencing reads through fastp at Q25 and MiXCR, retaining productive beta sequences. Each entry is one CDR3 protein sequence, shown with its most common DNA and genes. V and J calls and clone size were set by TCRdb, not the authors. Within this sample are 300,000 or so distinct CDR3 sequences, with roughly 53% of them counted one time only. 1.3% of the sample is taken by the ten largest.

Flow cytometry had shown CD8+CD57+ cell expansion in the patients selected for sequencing. Every patient had a diagnosis of severe acquired aplastic anemia based on International Study of Aplastic Anemia and Agranulocytosis and Camitta criteria. Patients had received no therapy at the time of blood sampling. TCR repertoires of sorted CD4+ and CD8+ blood T cells from severe aplastic anemia patients and healthy subjects were deep-sequenced in the study. Patients were enrolled in the USA under clinicaltrials.gov protocols 00001620, 01623167, 00001397, 00071045, 00081523 and 00961064. Ficoll-Paque density gradient centrifugation was used to isolate peripheral blood mononuclear cells. Before DNA extraction, CD4+ and CD8+ T cells were sorted by FACS or by magnetic beads. At least ten counts were recorded for this clonotype. The antigen it recognizes is unknown. Per-base qualities were not stored, and no clone one base away is much larger.

V sheds 0 bases and J sheds 5 bases, leaving 10 bases between their ends. The CDR3 covers 14 residues, taking in both the cysteine and the phenylalanine. The sequence is cut down to CDR3 DNA, 42 bases in frame from base 1. The germline V gene encodes CDR1 LNHNV and CDR2 YYDKDF (reference sequence). This sequence was found in a human donor with aplastic anemia. Sequencing was done on a sample of sorted CD4+, CD8+, or CD8+CD57+ T cells (not recorded which) from PBMCs. This receptor chain uses TRBV15 and TRBJ1-1, with a tentative D gene TRBD1 over 5 matching bases. The DNA reads as follows: TGTGCCACCAGCAGAGATCGGGGGGATACTGAAGCTTTCTTT. Translated, this is CATSRDRGDTEAFF.